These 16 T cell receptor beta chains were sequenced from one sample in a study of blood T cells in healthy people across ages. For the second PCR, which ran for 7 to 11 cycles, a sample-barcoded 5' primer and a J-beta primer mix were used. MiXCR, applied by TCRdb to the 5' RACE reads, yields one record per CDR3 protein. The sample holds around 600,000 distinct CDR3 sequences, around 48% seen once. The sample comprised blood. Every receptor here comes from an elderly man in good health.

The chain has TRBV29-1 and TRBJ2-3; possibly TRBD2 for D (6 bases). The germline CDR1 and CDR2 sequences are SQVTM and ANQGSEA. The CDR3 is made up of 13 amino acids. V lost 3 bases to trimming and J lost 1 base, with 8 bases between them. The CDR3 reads CSVEPSGTDTQYF. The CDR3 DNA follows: TGCAGCGTTGAGCCTAGCGGCACAGATACGCAGTATTTT.

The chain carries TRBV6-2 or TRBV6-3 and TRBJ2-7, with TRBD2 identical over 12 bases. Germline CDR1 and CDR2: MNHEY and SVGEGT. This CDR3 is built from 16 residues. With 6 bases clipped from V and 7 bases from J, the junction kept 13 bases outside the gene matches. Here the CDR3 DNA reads TGTGCCAGCAGCCTAGCGGGAGGGCCCTCCTACAATGAGCAGTACTTC. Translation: CASSLAGGPSYNEQYF.

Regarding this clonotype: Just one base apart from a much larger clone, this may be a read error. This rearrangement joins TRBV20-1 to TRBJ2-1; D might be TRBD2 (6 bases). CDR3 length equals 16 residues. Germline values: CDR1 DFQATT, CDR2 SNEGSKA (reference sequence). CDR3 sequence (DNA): TGCAGTGCTAGTGGAAGGGTGGGAGGACTCTACAAGGAGCAGTTCTTC. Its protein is CSASGRVGGLYKEQFF.

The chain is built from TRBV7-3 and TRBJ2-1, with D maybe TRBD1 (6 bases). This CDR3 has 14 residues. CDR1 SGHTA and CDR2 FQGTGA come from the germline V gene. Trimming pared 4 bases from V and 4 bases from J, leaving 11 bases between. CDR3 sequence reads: CASSSSTGYNEQFF. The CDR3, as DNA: TGTGCCAGCAGCTCCTCAACAGGGTACAATGAGCAGTTCTTC.

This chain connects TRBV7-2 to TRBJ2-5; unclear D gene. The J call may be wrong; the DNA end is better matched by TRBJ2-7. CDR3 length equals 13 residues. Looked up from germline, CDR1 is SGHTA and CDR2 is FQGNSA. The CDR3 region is CASSLNWGYEQYF. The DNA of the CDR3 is TGTGCCAGCAGCTTAAACTGGGGCTACGAGCAGTACTTC.

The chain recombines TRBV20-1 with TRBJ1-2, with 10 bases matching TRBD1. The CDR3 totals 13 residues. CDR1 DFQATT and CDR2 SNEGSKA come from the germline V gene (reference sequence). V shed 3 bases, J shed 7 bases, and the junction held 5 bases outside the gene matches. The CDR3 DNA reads TGCAGTGCTAGGACAGGGGGCGGGTTTGGCTACACCTTC. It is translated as CSARTGGGFGYTF.

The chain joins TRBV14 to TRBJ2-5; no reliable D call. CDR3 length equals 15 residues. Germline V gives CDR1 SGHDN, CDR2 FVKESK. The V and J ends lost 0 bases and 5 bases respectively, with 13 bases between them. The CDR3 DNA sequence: TGTGCCAGCAGCCAAGAGCTGCTGAGAACGGAGACCCAGTACTTC. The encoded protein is CASSQELLRTETQYF.

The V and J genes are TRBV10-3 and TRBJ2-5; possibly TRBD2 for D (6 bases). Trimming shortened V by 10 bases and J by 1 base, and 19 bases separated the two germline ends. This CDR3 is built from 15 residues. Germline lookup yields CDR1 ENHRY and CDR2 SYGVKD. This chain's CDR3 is CATSPGGARQETQYF. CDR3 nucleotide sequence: TGTGCCACCAGCCCTGGAGGGGCACGCCAAGAGACCCAGTACTTC.

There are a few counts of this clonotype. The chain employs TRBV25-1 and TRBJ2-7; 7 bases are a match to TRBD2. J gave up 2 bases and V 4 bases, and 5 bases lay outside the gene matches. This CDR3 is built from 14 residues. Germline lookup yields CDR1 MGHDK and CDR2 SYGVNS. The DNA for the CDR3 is TGTGCCAGCAGTGGGACTGGGACTACCTACGAGCAGTACTTC. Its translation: CASSGTGTTYEQYF.

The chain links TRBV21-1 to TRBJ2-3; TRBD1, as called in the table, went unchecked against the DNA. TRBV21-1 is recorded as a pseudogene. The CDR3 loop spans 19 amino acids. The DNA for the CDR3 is TGTGCCAGCAGCAAAAACTCCGCAGGGGTTGGGCTCAGCACAGATACGCAGTATTTT. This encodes CASSKNSAGVGLSTDTQYF.

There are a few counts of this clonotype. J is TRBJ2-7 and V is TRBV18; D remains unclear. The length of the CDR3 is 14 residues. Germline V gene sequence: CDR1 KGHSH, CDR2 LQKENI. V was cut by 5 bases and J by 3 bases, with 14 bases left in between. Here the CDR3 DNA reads TGTGCCAGCTCAGAGGTCACCGATTACTACGAGCAGTACTTC. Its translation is CASSEVTDYYEQYF.

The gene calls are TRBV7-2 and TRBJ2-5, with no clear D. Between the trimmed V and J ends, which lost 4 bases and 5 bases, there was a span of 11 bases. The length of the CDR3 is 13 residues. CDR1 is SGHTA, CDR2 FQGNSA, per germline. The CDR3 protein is CASSSSGGETQYF. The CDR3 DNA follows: TGTGCCAGCAGCTCATCGGGTGGGGAGACCCAGTACTTC.

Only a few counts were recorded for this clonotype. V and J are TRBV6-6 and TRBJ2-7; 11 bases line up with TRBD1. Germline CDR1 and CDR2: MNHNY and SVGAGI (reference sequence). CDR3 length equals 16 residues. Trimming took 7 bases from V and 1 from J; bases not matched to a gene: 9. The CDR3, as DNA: TGTGCCAGCACTCCGTCCGGGGACAGGGGGTCCTACGAGCAGTACTTC. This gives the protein CASTPSGDRGSYEQYF.

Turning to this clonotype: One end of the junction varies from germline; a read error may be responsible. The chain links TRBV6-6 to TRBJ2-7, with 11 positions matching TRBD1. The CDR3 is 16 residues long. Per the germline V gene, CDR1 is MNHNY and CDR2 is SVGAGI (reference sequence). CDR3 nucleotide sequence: TGTGTCAGCACTCCGTCCGGGGACAGGGGGTCCTACGAGCAGTACTTC. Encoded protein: CVSTPSGDRGSYEQYF.

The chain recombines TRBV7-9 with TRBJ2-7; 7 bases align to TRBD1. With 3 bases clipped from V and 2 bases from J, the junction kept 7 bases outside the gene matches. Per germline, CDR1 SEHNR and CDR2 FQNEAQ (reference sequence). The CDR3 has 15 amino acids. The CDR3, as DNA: TGTGCCAGCAGCTTGGGACAGAGCCGAACCTACGAGCAGTACTTC. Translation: CASSLGQSRTYEQYF. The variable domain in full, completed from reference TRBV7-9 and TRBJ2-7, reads DTGVSQNPRHKITKRGQNVTFRCDPISEHNRLYWYRQTLGQGPEFLTYFQNEAQLEKSRLLSDRFSAERPKGSFSTLEIQRTEQGDSAMYLCASSLGQSRTYEQYFGPGTRLTVT.

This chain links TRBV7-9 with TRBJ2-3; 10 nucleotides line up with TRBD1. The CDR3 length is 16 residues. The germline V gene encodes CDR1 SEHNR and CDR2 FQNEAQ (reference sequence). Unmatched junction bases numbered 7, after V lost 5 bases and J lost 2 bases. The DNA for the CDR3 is TGTGCCAGCAGCCCCGGGACAGGGGCCCTCACAGATACGCAGTATTTT. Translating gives CASSPGTGALTDTQYF.